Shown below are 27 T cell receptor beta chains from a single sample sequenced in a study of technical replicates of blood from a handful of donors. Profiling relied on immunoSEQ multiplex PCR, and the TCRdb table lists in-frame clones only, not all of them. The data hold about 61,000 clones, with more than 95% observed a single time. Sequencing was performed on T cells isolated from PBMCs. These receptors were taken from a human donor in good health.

CDR3 coding DNA: TGTGCCAGCAGCAAAGAAGTAGGACTGCCTAGCGGGAGGGCGAACACCGGGGAGCTGTTTTTT. It yields the protein CASSKEVGLPSGRANTGELFF. The chain links TRBV21-1 to TRBJ2-2; the table's D call TRBD2 went unverified against the DNA. TRBV21-1 is labeled a pseudogene. This CDR3 region has 21 residues.

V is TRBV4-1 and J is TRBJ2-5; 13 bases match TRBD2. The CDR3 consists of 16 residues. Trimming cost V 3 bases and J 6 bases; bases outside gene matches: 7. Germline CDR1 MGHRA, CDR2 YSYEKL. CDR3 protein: CASSQGLAGRRKTQYF. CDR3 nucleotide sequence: TGCGCCAGCAGCCAGGGACTAGCGGGGAGGCGAAAGACCCAGTACTTC.

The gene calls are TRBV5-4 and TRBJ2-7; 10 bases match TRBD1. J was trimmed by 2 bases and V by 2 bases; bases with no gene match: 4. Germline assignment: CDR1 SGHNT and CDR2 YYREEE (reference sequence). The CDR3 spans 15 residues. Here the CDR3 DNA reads TGTGCCAGCAGCTTCGGACAGGGGGGGACCTACGAGCAGTACTTC. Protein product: CASSFGQGGTYEQYF.

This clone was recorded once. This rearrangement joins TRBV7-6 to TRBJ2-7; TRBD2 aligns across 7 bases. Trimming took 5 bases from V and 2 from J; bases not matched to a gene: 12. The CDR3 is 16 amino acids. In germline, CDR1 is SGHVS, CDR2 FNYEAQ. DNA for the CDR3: TGTGCCAGCAGCCTGGGGAGGGCACCGGGACCCTACGAGCAGTACTTC. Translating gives CASSLGRAPGPYEQYF.

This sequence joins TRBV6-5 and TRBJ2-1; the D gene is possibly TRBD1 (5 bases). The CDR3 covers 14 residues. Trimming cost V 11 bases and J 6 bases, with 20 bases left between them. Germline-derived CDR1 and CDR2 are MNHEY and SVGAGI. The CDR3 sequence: CASAGVTVSNEQFF. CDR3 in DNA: TGTGCCTCAGCAGGCGTGACAGTCTCCAATGAGCAGTTCTTC.

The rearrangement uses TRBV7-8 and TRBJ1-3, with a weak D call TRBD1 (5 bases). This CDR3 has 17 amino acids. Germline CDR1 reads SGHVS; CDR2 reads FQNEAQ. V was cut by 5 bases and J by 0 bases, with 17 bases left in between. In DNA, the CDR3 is TGTGCCAGCAGCATCCTTTCCGGGGGATTCTCTGGAAACACCATATATTTT. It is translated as CASSILSGGFSGNTIYF.

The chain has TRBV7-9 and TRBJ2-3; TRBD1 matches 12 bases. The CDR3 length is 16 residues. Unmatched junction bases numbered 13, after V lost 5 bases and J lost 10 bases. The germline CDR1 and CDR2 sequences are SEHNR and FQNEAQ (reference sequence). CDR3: CASSRSGQGAAPPQYF. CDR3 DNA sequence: TGTGCCAGCAGCAGATCGGGACAGGGGGCTGCCCCTCCGCAGTATTTT.

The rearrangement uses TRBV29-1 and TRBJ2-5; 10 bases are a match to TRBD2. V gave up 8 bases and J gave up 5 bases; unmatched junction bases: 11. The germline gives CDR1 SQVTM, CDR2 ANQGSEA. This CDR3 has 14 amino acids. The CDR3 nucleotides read TGCAGCATCCATCTAGCGGGAGAATGGGAGACCCAGTACTTC. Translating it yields CSIHLAGEWETQYF.

In DNA form, the CDR3 reads TGTGCCAGCAGAAAAGGACAGGGAGGTCGAGAAGCTTTCTTT. It specifies CASRKGQGGREAFF. The chain employs TRBV13 and TRBJ1-1; TRBD1 matches 8 bases. Germline CDR1 is PRHDT and CDR2 is FYEKMQ (reference sequence). V trimming: 6 bases; J trimming: 8 bases; junction bases outside the gene matches: 11. The CDR3 extends over 14 amino acids.

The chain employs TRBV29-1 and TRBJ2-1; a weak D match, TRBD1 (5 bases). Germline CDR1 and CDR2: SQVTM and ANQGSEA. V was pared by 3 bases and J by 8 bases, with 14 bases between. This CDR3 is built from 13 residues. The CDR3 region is CSVESQDGDEQFF. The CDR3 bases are TGCAGCGTTGAGTCACAGGATGGGGATGAGCAGTTCTTC.

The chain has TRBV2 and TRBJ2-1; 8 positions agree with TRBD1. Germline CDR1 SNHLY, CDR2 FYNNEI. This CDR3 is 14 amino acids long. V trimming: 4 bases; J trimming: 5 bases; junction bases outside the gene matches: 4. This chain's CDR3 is CASSAGGGHNEQFF. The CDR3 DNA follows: TGTGCCAGCAGTGCAGGGGGCGGCCACAATGAGCAGTTCTTC.

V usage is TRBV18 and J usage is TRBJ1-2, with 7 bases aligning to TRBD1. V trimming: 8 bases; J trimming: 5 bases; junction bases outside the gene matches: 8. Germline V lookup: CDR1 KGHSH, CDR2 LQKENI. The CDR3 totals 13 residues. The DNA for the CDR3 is TGTGCCAGCGAACTCCGGGACAGTTATGGCTACACCTTC. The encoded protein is CASELRDSYGYTF.

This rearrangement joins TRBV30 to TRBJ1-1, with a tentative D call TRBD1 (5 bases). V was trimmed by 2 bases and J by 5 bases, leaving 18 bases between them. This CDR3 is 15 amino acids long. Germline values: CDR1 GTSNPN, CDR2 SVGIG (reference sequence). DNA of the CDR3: TGTGCCTGGAGTCTCCGGGACTTTTTCGTAACTGAAGCTTTCTTT. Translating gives CAWSLRDFFVTEAFF.

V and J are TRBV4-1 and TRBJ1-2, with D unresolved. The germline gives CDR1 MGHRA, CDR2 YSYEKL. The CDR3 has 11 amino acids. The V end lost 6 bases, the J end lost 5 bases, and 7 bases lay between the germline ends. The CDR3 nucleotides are TGCGCCAGCAGACATGGTTATGGCTACACCTTC. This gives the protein CASRHGYGYTF.

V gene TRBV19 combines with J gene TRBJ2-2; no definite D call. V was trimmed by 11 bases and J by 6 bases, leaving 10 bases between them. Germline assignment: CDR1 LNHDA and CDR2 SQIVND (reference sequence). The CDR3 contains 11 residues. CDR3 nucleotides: TGTGCCTCACTCCAAGCCGGGGAGCTGTTTTTT. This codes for CASLQAGELFF.

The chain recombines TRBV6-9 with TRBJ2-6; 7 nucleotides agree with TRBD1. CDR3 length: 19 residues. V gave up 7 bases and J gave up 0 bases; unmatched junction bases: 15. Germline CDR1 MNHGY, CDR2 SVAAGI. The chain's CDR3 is CASTRAGQDRFSGANVLTF. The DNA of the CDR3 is TGTGCCAGCACCCGAGCTGGACAGGATAGATTCTCTGGGGCCAACGTCCTGACTTTC.

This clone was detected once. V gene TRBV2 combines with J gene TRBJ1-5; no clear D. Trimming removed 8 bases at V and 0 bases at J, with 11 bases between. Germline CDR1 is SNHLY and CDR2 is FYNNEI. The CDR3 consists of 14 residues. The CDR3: CASLNSLSNQPQHF. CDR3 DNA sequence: TGTGCCAGCCTGAATAGCCTTAGCAATCAGCCCCAGCATTTT. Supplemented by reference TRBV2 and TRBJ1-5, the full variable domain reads EPEVTQTPSHQVTQMGQEVILRCVPISNHLYFYWYRQILGQKVEFLVSFYNNEISEKSEIFDDQFSVERPDGSNFTLKIRSTKLEDSAMYFCASLNSLSNQPQHFGDGTRLSIL.

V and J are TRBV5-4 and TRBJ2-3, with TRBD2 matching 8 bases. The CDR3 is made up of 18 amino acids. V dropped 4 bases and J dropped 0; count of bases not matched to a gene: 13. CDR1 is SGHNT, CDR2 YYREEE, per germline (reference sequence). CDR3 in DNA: TGTGCCAGCAGCCCCTCAGCGGGGGAGACGACTAGCACAGATACGCAGTATTTT. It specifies CASSPSAGETTSTDTQYF.

The CDR3 region has the DNA TGTGCCAGTAGTATTGGGGACAGTGGGACCCAGCATTTT. Residues: CASSIGDSGTQHF. The V call is TRBV19, the J call TRBJ1-5, with TRBD1 identical over 7 bases. The CDR3 extends over 13 amino acids. Germline trimming cut 3 bases from V and 11 bases from J; bases unmatched to any gene: 7. In germline, CDR1 is LNHDA, CDR2 SQIVND (reference sequence).

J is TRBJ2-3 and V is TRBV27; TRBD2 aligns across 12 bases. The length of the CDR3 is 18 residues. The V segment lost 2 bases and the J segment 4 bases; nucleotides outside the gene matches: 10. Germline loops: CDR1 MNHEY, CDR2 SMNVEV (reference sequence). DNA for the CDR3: TGTGCCAGCAGTTTACAGCCGTGGCTAGCGGGAGGGTCAGATACGCAGTATTTT. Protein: CASSLQPWLAGGSDTQYF.

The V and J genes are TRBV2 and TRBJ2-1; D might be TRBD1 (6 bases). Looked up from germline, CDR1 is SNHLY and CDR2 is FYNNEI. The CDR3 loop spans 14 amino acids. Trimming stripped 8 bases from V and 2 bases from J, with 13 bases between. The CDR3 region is CASGGRDTYNEQFF. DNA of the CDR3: TGTGCCAGCGGCGGACGGGACACCTACAATGAGCAGTTCTTC.

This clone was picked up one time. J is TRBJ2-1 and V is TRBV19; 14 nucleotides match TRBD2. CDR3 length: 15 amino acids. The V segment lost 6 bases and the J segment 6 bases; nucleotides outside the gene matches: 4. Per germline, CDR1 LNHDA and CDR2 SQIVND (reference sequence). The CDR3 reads CASRTSGRALNEQFF. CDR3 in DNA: TGTGCCAGTAGGACTAGCGGGAGGGCCCTCAATGAGCAGTTCTTC.

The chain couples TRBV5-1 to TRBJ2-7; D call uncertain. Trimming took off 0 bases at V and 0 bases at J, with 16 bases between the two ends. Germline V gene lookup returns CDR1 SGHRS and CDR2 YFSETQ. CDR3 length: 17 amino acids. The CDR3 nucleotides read TGCGCCAGCAGCTTGGAAGCCAGGCCATCTTTCTCCTACGAGCAGTACTTC. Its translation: CASSLEARPSFSYEQYF.

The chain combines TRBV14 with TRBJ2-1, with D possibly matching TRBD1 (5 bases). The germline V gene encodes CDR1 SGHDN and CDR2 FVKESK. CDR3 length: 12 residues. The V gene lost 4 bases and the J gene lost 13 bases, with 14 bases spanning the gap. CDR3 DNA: TGTGCCAGCAGCCTGCCAGGGCGAGAACAGTTCTTC. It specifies CASSLPGREQFF.

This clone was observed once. The CDR3 DNA is TGTGCCATCAGTGAGTCGACGGCAGGGGGAGGTTACGAGCAGTACTTC. Its translation is CAISESTAGGGYEQYF. This chain joins TRBV10-3 and TRBJ2-7, with D maybe TRBD1 (7 bases). This CDR3 is 16 amino acids long. V was shortened by 0 bases and J by 4 bases, with 16 bases between the two germline ends. Per the germline V gene, CDR1 is ENHRY and CDR2 is SYGVKD.

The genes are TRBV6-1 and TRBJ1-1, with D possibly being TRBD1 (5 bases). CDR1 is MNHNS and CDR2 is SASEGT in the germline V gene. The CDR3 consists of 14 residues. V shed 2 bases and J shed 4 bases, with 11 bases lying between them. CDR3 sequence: CASSEQGGITEAFF. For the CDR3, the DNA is TGTGCCAGCAGTGAACAGGGTGGAATCACTGAAGCTTTCTTT.

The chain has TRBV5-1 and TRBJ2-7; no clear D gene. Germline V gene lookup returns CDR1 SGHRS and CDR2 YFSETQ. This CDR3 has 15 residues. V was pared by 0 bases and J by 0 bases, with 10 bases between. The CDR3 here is CASSLVADYSYEQYF. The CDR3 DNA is TGCGCCAGCAGCTTGGTGGCGGATTACTCCTACGAGCAGTACTTC. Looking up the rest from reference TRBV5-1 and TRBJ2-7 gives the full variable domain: KAGVTQTPRYLIKTRGQQVTLSCSPISGHRSVSWYQQTPGQGLQFLFEYFSETQRNKGNFPGRFSGRQFSNSRSEMNVSTLELGDSALYLCASSLVADYSYEQYFGPGTRLTVT.